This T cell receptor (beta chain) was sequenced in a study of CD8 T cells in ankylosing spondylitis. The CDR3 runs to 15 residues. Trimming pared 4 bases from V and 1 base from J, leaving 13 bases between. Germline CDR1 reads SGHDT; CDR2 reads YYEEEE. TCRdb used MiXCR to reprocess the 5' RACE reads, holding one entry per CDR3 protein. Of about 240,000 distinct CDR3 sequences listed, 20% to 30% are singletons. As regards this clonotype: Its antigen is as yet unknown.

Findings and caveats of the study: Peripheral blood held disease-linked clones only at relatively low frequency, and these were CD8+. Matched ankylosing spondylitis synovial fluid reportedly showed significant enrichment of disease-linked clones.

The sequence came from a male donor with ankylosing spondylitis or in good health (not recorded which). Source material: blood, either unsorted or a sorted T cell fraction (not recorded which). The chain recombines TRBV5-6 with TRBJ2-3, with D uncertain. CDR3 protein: CASSPGLRCTDTQYF. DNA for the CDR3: TGTGCCAGCAGCCCCGGCCTCCGTTGCACAGATACGCAGTATTTT.